The entry below describes one T cell receptor (beta chain). What it recognizes is unknown. These data come from a study of Ad26.COV2.S vaccination and SARS-CoV-2 variants. About the research overall: Participant was drawn from the COV1001 Ad26.COV2.S trial arm. The authors gave Ad26.COV2.S intramuscularly, either once or twice 56 days apart.

The treatment here: about 20 received Ad26.COV2.S at low or high dose, single or two shots; roughly five received placebo; per-sample allocation not given. At day 63 after the first vaccine or placebo injection, samples were drawn. Findings and limits, study-wide: Measurements of TCR breadth and depth may have given underestimates of the total T cell responses. Spike-specific responses of CD8+ and CD4+ T cells were reported to display substantial breadth after vaccination.

Only in-frame clones appear in the TCRdb table, and some are missing; sequencing was by immunoSEQ multiplex PCR. The table lists 350,000 to 500,000 clones, 89% of them singletons, with about 2.5% in the top ten. Germline V lookup: CDR1 MNHEY, CDR2 SVGAGI. This CDR3 has 11 amino acids. Trimming took off 5 bases at V and 4 bases at J, with 4 bases between the two ends. The sample here was peripheral blood, taken in a trial of Ad26.COV2.S vaccine versus placebo. The rearrangement links TRBV6-5 to TRBJ2-3; D uncertain. This receptor was identified in a person aged 18 to 59 who received the Ad26.COV2.S COVID-19 vaccine or a placebo. CDR3 bases: TGTGCCAGCAGTCTTTCAGATACGCAGTATTTT. Translation: CASSLSDTQYF.